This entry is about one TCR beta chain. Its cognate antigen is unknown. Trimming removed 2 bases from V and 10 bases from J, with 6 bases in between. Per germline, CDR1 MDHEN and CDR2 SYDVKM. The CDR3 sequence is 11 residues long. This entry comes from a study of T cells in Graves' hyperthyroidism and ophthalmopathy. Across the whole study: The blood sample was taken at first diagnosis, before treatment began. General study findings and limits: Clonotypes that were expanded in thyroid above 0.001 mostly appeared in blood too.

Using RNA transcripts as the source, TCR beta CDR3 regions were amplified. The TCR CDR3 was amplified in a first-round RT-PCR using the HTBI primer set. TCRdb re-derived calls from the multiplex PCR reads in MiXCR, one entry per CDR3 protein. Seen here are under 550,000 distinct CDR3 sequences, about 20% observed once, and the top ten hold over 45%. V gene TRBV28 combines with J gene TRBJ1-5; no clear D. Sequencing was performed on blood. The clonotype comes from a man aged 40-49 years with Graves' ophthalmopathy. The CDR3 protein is CASSLKEPQHF. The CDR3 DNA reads TGTGCCAGCAGTTTAAAGGAACCCCAGCATTTT.